The 9 T cell receptor beta chains presented below share a single source sample, sequenced in a study of shared clonotypes between healthy human individuals. Produced via immunoSEQ multiplex PCR; TCRdb's table is partial and in-frame only. The table lists about 460,000 clones, 77% of them singletons. Material for sequencing was PBMCs. The receptors derive from a woman in her thirties or forties in good health. Some clones in this sample may be carry-over from other donors' samples.

The gene calls are TRBV28 and TRBJ1-2, with D unclear. Germline V gives CDR1 MDHEN, CDR2 SYDVKM. The V end was cut by 1 base, the J end by 5 bases, with 20 bases between. This CDR3 has 17 amino acids. The CDR3 DNA follows: TGTGCCAGCAGTTTATTGGGCGCGCGGGGATTTATTTATGGCTACACCTTC. It is translated as CASSLLGARGFIYGYTF.

V gene TRBV6-1 combines with J gene TRBJ1-4; tentative D call: TRBD1 (5 bases). There are 13 residues in the CDR3. Between the trimmed V and J ends, which lost 4 bases and 5 bases, there was a span of 8 bases. Germline-derived CDR1 and CDR2 are MNHNS and SASEGT. CDR3 in DNA: TGTGCCAGCAGTGTGGGACGAAATGAAAAACTGTTTTTT. Protein product: CASSVGRNEKLFF.

Regarding this clone: One end of the junction varies from germline; a read error may be responsible. This CDR3 reads CASSLGSFSETQYF. Written as DNA, the CDR3 is TGTGCTAGCAGCTTAGGGTCTTTTTCCGAGACCCAGTACTTC. The chain links TRBV7-7 to TRBJ2-5; D is unresolved. The CDR3 has 14 residues. Germline V lookup: CDR1 SSHAT, CDR2 FNYEAQ (reference sequence). Complete variable domain (other parts from reference TRBV7-7 and TRBJ2-5): GAGVSQSPRYKVTKRGQDVTLRCDPISSHATLYWYQQALGQGPEFLTYFNYEAQPDKSGLPSDRFSAERPEGSISTLTIQRTEQRDSAMYRCASSLGSFSETQYFGPGTRLLVL.

This clone appeared a single time. The chain employs TRBV18 and TRBJ2-5, with D unclear. V was trimmed by 6 bases and J by 1 base, leaving 9 bases between them. CDR3 length: 13 amino acids. Per germline, CDR1 KGHSH and CDR2 LQKENI. CDR3 protein: CASSFSIQETQYF. In nucleotides, the CDR3 is TGTGCCAGCTCCTTCTCAATCCAAGAGACCCAGTACTTC.

The chain recombines TRBV18 with TRBJ2-7, with 7 nucleotides matching TRBD1. This CDR3 has 14 amino acids. J lost 3 bases, V lost 4 bases, and 6 bases had no gene match. The germline V gene encodes CDR1 KGHSH and CDR2 LQKENI. In nucleotides, the CDR3 is TGTGCCAGCTCACAAGCTGCAGGGGGCTACGAGCAGTACTTC. It is translated as CASSQAAGGYEQYF.

The chain employs TRBV7-9 and TRBJ2-7; tentative D call: TRBD2 (6 bases). This CDR3 spans 18 amino acids. The germline CDR1 and CDR2 sequences are SEHNR and FQNEAQ (reference sequence). Trimming stripped 1 base from V and 2 bases from J, with 21 bases between. The CDR3: CASSLGWAGSGTTYEQYF. The CDR3, as DNA: TGTGCCAGCAGCTTAGGGTGGGCGGGAAGCGGAACGACCTACGAGCAGTACTTC.

Details on this clone: A much larger clone differs from this one at a single base, so this may be a read error. This sample also contains other DNA sequences that code for the same CDR3. DNA of the CDR3: TGTGCCAGCAGTTTAGCGGGAGGCTACAATGAGCAGTTCTTC. The encoded protein is CASSLAGGYNEQFF. V gene TRBV27 combines with J gene TRBJ2-1; 8 positions match TRBD2. The germline V gene encodes CDR1 MNHEY and CDR2 SMNVEV (reference sequence). The CDR3 length is 14 residues. V lost 2 bases to trimming and J lost 3 bases; unmatched junction nucleotides: 0.

A note on this clone: This may arise from a read error, as a much more abundant clone is one base away. The CDR3 loop is CASSDRNTGELFF. In nucleotides, the CDR3 is TGTGCCAGCAGTGACAGGAACACCGGGGAGCTGTTTTTT. V is TRBV6-4 and J is TRBJ2-2; no clear D gene. Germline values: CDR1 MRHNA, CDR2 SNTAGT. Trimming removed 2 bases at V and 1 base at J, with 2 bases between. This CDR3 region has 13 residues.

The chain uses TRBV10-3 and TRBJ1-5; the D is unclear. V was clipped by 6 bases and J by 7 bases, with 13 bases between them. In germline, CDR1 is ENHRY, CDR2 SYGVKD. The length of the CDR3 is 13 residues. CDR3 DNA: TGTGCCATCAGCCAGACCGAGCACCAGCCCCAGCATTTT. Amino acids: CAISQTEHQPQHF.